This record concerns one T cell receptor (beta chain) sequence. Antigen specificity is unknown. V was clipped by 4 bases and J by 4 bases; unmatched bases: 9. The CDR3 runs to 16 residues. Germline-derived CDR1 and CDR2 are SGDLS and YYNGEE. The data are from a study of T cell responses to AZD1222 COVID-19 vaccine. Study-level findings and limits: At study baseline, merely more than 5 AZD1222 recipients were seropositive. A mostly white British donor set with more females was recruited, and clonal diversity was possibly underestimated. Distributed over spike, vaccine-associated CD4 TCRs predominated at 160-218 and 743-854.

Some clones are missing from TCRdb's copy, which holds only in-frame ones; the method was immunoSEQ multiplex PCR. The sample contains about 170,000 clones, 85% to 90% of which appear only once. V is TRBV9 and J is TRBJ2-1; TRBD1 matches at 9 bases. This TCR derives from an adult in good health. The sequences come from peripheral blood, collected on day 0 of AZD1222 vaccination. This CDR3 reads CASSPRDRDFYNEQFF. The CDR3 nucleotides read TGTGCCAGCAGCCCCCGGGACAGGGATTTTTACAATGAGCAGTTCTTC.